A selection of T cell receptor beta chains follows, all from one sample in a study of cytomegalovirus exposure and HLA in healthy donors. Repertoires were generated with immunoSEQ multiplex PCR, while TCRdb's copy carries only in-frame clones and drops some. The data hold fewer than 250,000 clones, with around 88% observed a single time. The specimen was PBMCs. The receptors here all came from a man in his forties in good health and CMV-seropositive. Each CDR3 is given with its conserved first and last residue. Fields, in order: D gene, clone size, V gene, J gene, CDR3 protein, CDR3 DNA. D genes are given only for firm matches. Expanded clones are given a class, and other clones once, few, many or no size at all.

D gene: -; clone size: -; V gene: TRBV9; J gene: TRBJ2-7; CDR3 protein: CASSVGRTGLFEQYF; CDR3 DNA: TGTGCCAGCAGCGTAGGAAGGACTGGACTCTTCGAGCAGTACTTC
D gene: -; clone size: few; V gene: TRBV11-2; J gene: TRBJ2-6; CDR3 protein: CASSLDLGSGANVLTF; CDR3 DNA: TGTGCCAGCAGCTTAGATCTAGGCTCTGGGGCCAACGTCCTGACTTTC
D gene: TRBD1; clone size: -; V gene: TRBV23-1; J gene: TRBJ1-5; CDR3 protein: CASSQSLDRVRQPQHF; CDR3 DNA: TGCGCCAGCAGTCAATCACTAGACAGGGTGAGACAGCCCCAGCATTTT
D gene: TRBD1; clone size: -; V gene: TRBV28; J gene: TRBJ2-4; CDR3 protein: CASSFPGQVLNIQYF; CDR3 DNA: TGTGCCAGCAGTTTCCCGGGACAGGTGTTAAACATTCAGTACTTC
D gene: TRBD2; clone size: few; V gene: TRBV6-6; J gene: TRBJ2-3; CDR3 protein: CASSYRLARDTQYF; CDR3 DNA: TGTGCCAGCAGCTACCGACTAGCGCGGGATACGCAGTATTTT
D gene: -; clone size: -; V gene: TRBV2; J gene: TRBJ2-1; CDR3 protein: CASSGGRYNEQFF; CDR3 DNA: TGTGCCAGCAGTGGCGGGCGCTACAATGAGCAGTTCTTC
D gene: -; clone size: -; V gene: TRBV2; J gene: TRBJ2-7; CDR3 protein: CASKASYEQYF; CDR3 DNA: TGTGCCAGCAAAGCATCCTACGAGCAGTACTTC
D gene: TRBD2; clone size: -; V gene: TRBV7-2; J gene: TRBJ2-1; CDR3 protein: CASSYLGRGEQFF; CDR3 DNA: TGTGCCAGCAGCTACCTTGGGAGGGGTGAGCAGTTCTTC
D gene: -; clone size: -; V gene: TRBV29-1; J gene: TRBJ1-4; CDR3 protein: CSVDRDNKLFF; CDR3 DNA: TGCAGCGTTGACAGGGACAATAAACTGTTTTTT
D gene: TRBD2; clone size: -; V gene: TRBV5-1; J gene: TRBJ2-3; CDR3 protein: CASSTGLAGTDTQYF; CDR3 DNA: TGCGCCAGCAGCACAGGACTAGCGGGAACAGATACGCAGTATTTT
D gene: TRBD1; clone size: -; V gene: TRBV6-6; J gene: TRBJ1-1; CDR3 protein: CASSPQGQGVNEAFF; CDR3 DNA: TGTGCCAGCAGTCCCCAGGGACAGGGGGTAAATGAAGCTTTCTTT
D gene: -; clone size: -; V gene: TRBV7-6; J gene: TRBJ1-5; CDR3 protein: CASSSGFSNQPQHF; CDR3 DNA: TGTGCCAGCAGTTCAGGGTTTAGCAATCAGCCCCAGCATTTT
D gene: TRBD2; clone size: once; V gene: TRBV28; J gene: TRBJ2-7; CDR3 protein: CASRSGNSYEQYF; CDR3 DNA: TGTGCCAGCAGGAGCGGGAACTCCTACGAGCAGTACTTC
D gene: TRBD2; clone size: -; V gene: TRBV5-4; J gene: TRBJ2-1; CDR3 protein: CASSLVAGDNEQFF; CDR3 DNA: TGTGCCAGCAGCTTGGTAGCGGGAGACAATGAGCAGTTCTTC
D gene: TRBD1; clone size: -; V gene: TRBV11-3; J gene: TRBJ1-1; CDR3 protein: CASSQTSQGAGTEAFF; CDR3 DNA: TGTGCCAGCAGCCAGACTTCACAGGGGGCAGGCACTGAAGCTTTCTTT
D gene: TRBD1; clone size: few; V gene: TRBV4-2; J gene: TRBJ1-1; CDR3 protein: CASSQARAGGIAEAFF; CDR3 DNA: TGTGCCAGCAGCCAAGCCAGGGCAGGGGGTATAGCTGAAGCTTTCTTT
D gene: -; clone size: -; V gene: TRBV28; J gene: TRBJ2-1; CDR3 protein: CASSPQRIPYNEQFF; CDR3 DNA: TGTGCCAGCAGTCCCCAGCGGATCCCCTACAATGAGCAGTTCTTC
D gene: TRBD2; clone size: -; V gene: TRBV19; J gene: TRBJ2-5; CDR3 protein: CASTAGVDRKTQYF; CDR3 DNA: TGTGCCAGTACTGCGGGAGTGGATAGGAAGACCCAGTACTTC
D gene: -; clone size: -; V gene: TRBV29-1; J gene: TRBJ1-3; CDR3 protein: CSVEDGPFSGNTIYF; CDR3 DNA: TGCAGCGTTGAAGATGGGCCCTTTTCTGGAAACACCATATATTTT
D gene: TRBD2; clone size: -; V gene: TRBV20-1; J gene: TRBJ2-7; CDR3 protein: CSAPSGYEQYF; CDR3 DNA: TGCAGTGCTCCTAGCGGTTACGAGCAGTACTTC
D gene: -; clone size: -; V gene: TRBV19; J gene: TRBJ1-1; CDR3 protein: CASSGGRGYAFF; CDR3 DNA: TGTGCCAGTAGTGGGGGGAGAGGGTATGCTTTCTTT
D gene: TRBD1; clone size: -; V gene: TRBV6-6; J gene: TRBJ2-7; CDR3 protein: CASSPSSGQYYEQYF; CDR3 DNA: TGTGCCAGCAGTCCTAGTTCGGGACAGTACTACGAGCAGTACTTC
D gene: -; clone size: -; V gene: TRBV5-6; J gene: TRBJ2-3; CDR3 protein: CASSFPSLSSTDTQYF; CDR3 DNA: TGTGCCAGCAGCTTCCCTAGTTTGAGTTCCACAGATACGCAGTATTTT
D gene: -; clone size: -; V gene: TRBV4-3; J gene: TRBJ1-4; CDR3 protein: CASSQDHRTGNEKLFF; CDR3 DNA: TGCGCCAGCAGCCAAGATCATAGGACGGGGAATGAAAAACTGTTTTTT
D gene: -; clone size: few; V gene: TRBV7-2; J gene: TRBJ1-2; CDR3 protein: CASSLEQTNYGYTF; CDR3 DNA: TGTGCCAGCAGCTTAGAACAGACTAACTATGGCTACACCTTC
D gene: -; clone size: -; V gene: TRBV10-1; J gene: TRBJ1-4; CDR3 protein: CASSESHPGGEKLFF; CDR3 DNA: TGCGCCAGCAGTGAGTCGCACCCGGGAGGTGAAAAACTGTTTTTT
D gene: TRBD1; clone size: -; V gene: TRBV2; J gene: TRBJ2-7; CDR3 protein: CASSEGQSYEQYF; CDR3 DNA: TGTGCCAGCAGTGAGGGACAGTCCTACGAGCAGTACTTC
D gene: TRBD1; clone size: -; V gene: TRBV7-2; J gene: TRBJ1-2; CDR3 protein: CASSFHRGVYGYTF; CDR3 DNA: TGTGCCAGCAGTTTTCACAGGGGTGTCTATGGCTACACCTTC
D gene: -; clone size: -; V gene: TRBV11-1; J gene: TRBJ2-7; CDR3 protein: CASSLARGTPTYEQYF; CDR3 DNA: TGTGCCAGCAGCTTAGCGCGGGGGACACCTACCTACGAGCAGTACTTC
D gene: -; clone size: -; V gene: TRBV28; J gene: TRBJ2-7; CDR3 protein: CAIRGPGNSYEQYF; CDR3 DNA: TGTGCCATCCGCGGCCCAGGGAACTCCTACGAGCAGTACTTC
D gene: -; clone size: -; V gene: TRBV19; J gene: TRBJ1-1; CDR3 protein: CASSNRGGLSGDTEAFF; CDR3 DNA: TGTGCCAGTAGTAACCGGGGGGGGCTTTCCGGAGACACTGAAGCTTTCTTT
D gene: TRBD2; clone size: -; V gene: TRBV10-2; J gene: TRBJ2-1; CDR3 protein: CASSVGTSRGNEQFF; CDR3 DNA: TGCGCCAGCAGTGTTGGGACTAGCCGCGGGAATGAGCAGTTCTTC
D gene: TRBD2; clone size: few; V gene: TRBV4-3; J gene: TRBJ2-2; CDR3 protein: CASSQDQLAGNTGELFF; CDR3 DNA: TGCGCCAGCAGCCAAGATCAACTAGCGGGGAACACCGGGGAGCTGTTTTTT
D gene: TRBD1; clone size: -; V gene: TRBV15; J gene: TRBJ1-2; CDR3 protein: CATSSDTGVDGYTF; CDR3 DNA: TGTGCCACCAGCAGCGATACAGGGGTGGATGGCTACACCTTC
D gene: TRBD2; clone size: -; V gene: TRBV27; J gene: TRBJ2-5; CDR3 protein: CASSSDREGQETQYF; CDR3 DNA: TGTGCCAGCAGTTCCGACCGGGAGGGGCAAGAGACCCAGTACTTC
D gene: -; clone size: few; V gene: TRBV7-2; J gene: TRBJ2-3; CDR3 protein: CASIPSSGSGGLSDTQYF; CDR3 DNA: TGTGCCAGCATCCCTTCCTCCGGTAGCGGAGGCCTTTCAGATACGCAGTATTTT
D gene: TRBD2; clone size: -; V gene: TRBV7-2; J gene: TRBJ2-7; CDR3 protein: CASTQRGGRYYEQYF; CDR3 DNA: TGTGCCAGCACTCAACGAGGCGGGAGGTACTACGAGCAGTACTTC
D gene: -; clone size: -; V gene: TRBV5-6; J gene: TRBJ2-7; CDR3 protein: CASSLVGAGERFEQYF; CDR3 DNA: TGTGCCAGCAGCTTGGTGGGGGCAGGGGAGCGTTTCGAGCAGTACTTC